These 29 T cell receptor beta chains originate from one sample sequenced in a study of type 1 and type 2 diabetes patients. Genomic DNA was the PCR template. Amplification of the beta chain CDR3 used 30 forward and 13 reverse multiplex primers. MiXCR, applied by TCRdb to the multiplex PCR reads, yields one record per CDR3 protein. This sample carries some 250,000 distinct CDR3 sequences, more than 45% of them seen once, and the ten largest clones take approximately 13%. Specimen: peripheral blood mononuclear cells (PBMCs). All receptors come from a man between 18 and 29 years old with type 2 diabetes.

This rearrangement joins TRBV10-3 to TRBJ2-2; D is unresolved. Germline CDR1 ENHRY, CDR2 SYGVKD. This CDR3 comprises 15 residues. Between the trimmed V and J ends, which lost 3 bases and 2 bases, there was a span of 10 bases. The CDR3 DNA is TGTGCCATCAGTGATGAGACGATAAACACCGGGGAGCTGTTTTTT. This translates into CAISDETINTGELFF.

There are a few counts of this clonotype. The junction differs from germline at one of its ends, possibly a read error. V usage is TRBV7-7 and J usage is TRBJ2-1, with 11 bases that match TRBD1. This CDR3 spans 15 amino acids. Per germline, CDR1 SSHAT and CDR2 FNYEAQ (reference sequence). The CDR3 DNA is TGTGCTAGCAGCCTTCTCCCGGGACAGGGGGATGAGCAGTTCTTC. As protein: CASSLLPGQGDEQFF.

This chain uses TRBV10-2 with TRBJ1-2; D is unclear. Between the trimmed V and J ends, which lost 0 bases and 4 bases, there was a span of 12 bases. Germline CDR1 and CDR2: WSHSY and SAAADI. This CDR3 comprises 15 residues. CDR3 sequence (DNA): TGCGCCAGCAGTGAGTCCTCCAGGTCCCTCTATGGCTACACCTTC. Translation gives CASSESSRSLYGYTF.

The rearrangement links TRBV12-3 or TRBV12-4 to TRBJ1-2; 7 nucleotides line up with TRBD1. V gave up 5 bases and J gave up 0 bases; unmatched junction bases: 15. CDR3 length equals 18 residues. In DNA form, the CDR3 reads TGTGCCAGCAGTGAATATGGGGGAGGGGGCGAAGCTAACTATGGCTACACCTTC. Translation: CASSEYGGGGEANYGYTF.

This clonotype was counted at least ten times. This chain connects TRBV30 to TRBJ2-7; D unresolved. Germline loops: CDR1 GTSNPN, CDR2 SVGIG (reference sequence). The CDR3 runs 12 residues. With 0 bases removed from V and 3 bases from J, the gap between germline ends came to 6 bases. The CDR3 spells CAWSVTNYEQYF. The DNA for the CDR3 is TGTGCCTGGAGTGTTACTAACTACGAGCAGTACTTC.

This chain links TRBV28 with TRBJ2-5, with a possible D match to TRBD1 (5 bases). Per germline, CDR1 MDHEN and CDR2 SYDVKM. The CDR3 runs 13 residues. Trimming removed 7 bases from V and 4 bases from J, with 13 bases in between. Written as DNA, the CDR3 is TGTGCCAGCAATAGGGGCCTAGGAGAGACCCAGTACTTC. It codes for CASNRGLGETQYF.

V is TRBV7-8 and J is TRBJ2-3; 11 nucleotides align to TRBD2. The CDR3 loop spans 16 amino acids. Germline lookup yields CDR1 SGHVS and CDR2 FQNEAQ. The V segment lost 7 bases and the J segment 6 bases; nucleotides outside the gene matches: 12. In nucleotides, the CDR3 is TGTGCCAGCACCCTCCCCGGTAGCGGGGGGGGGGATACGCAGTATTTT. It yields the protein CASTLPGSGGGDTQYF.

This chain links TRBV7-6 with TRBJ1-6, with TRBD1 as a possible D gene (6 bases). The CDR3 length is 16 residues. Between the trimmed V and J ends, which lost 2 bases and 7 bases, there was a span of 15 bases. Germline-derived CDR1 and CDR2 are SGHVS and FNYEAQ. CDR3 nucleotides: TGTGCCAGCAGCTTACGGCAGGGGCTGATAAATTCACCCCTCCACTTT. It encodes CASSLRQGLINSPLHF.

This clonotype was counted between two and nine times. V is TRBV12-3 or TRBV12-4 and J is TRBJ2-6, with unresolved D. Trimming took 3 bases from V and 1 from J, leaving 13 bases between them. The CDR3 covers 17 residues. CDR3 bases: TGTGCCAGCAGTTTGAGGCAGCCCTCTTCTGGGGCCAACGTCCTGACTTTC. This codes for CASSLRQPSSGANVLTF.

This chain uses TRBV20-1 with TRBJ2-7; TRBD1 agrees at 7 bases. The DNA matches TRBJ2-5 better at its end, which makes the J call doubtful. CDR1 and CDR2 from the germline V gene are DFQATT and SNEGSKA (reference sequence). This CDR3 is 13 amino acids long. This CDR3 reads CSARDTGTATQYF. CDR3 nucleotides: TGCAGTGCTCGCGATACCGGGACAGCGACCCAGTACTTC.

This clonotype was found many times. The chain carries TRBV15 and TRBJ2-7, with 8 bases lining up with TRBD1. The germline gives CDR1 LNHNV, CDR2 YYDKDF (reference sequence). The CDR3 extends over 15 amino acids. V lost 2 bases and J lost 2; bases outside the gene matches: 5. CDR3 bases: TGTGCCACCAGCAGAACCCGACAGGGGCCCTACGAGCAGTACTTC. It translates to CATSRTRQGPYEQYF.

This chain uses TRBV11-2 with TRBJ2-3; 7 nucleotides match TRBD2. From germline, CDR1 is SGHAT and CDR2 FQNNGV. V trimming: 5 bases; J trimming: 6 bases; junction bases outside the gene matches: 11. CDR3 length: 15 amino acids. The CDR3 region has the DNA TGTGCCAGCAGCCAAGCGGGGTACTTTGCGGATACGCAGTATTTT. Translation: CASSQAGYFADTQYF.

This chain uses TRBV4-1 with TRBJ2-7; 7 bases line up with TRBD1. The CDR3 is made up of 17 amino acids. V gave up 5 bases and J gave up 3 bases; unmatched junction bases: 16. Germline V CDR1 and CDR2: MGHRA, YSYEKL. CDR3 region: CASSERTGANIDYEQYF. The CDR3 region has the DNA TGCGCCAGCAGCGAACGAACAGGGGCGAACATCGACTACGAGCAGTACTTC.

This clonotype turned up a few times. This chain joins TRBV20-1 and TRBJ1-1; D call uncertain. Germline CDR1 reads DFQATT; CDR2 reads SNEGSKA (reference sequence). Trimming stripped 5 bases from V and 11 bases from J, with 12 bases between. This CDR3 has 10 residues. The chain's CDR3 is CSADNSGAFF. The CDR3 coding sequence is TGCAGTGCTGACAATTCCGGGGCTTTCTTT.

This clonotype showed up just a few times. This CDR3 reads CASSLWLGANVLTF. In nucleotides, the CDR3 is TGTGCCAGCAGTTTGTGGTTGGGGGCCAACGTCCTGACTTTC. V gene TRBV27 combines with J gene TRBJ2-6, with D unresolved. Trimming shortened V by 3 bases and J by 4 bases, and 7 bases separated the two germline ends. Germline assignment: CDR1 MNHEY and CDR2 SMNVEV (reference sequence). The CDR3 runs 14 residues.

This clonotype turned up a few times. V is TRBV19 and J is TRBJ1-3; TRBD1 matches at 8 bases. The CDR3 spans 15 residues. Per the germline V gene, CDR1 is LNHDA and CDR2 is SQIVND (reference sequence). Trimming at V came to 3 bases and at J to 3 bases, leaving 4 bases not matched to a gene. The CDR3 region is CASSIWTGIGNTIYF. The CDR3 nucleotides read TGTGCCAGTAGTATTTGGACAGGGATTGGAAACACCATATATTTT. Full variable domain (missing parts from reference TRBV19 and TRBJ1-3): DGGITQSPKYLFRKEGQNVTLSCEQNLNHDAMYWYRQDPGQGLRLIYYSQIVNDFQKGDIAEGYSVSREKKESFPLTVTSAQKNPTAFYLCASSIWTGIGNTIYFGEGSWLTVV.

The CDR3 bases are TGTGCCAGCAGCCCCGGGACTAGCGGGGGTAAAGAGACCCAGTACTTC. Translated: CASSPGTSGGKETQYF. The chain links TRBV5-6 to TRBJ2-5, with 14 bases fitting TRBD2. V was pared by 4 bases and J by 3 bases, with 5 bases of the junction left unmatched. Germline CDR1 reads SGHDT; CDR2 reads YYEEEE. The CDR3 sequence is 16 residues long.

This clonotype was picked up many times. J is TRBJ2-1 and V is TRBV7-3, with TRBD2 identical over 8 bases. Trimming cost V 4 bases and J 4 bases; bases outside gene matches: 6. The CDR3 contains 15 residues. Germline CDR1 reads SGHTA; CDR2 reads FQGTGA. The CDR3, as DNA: TGTGCCAGCAGCTCACAAGCGGGGGAGTACAATGAGCAGTTCTTC. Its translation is CASSSQAGEYNEQFF.

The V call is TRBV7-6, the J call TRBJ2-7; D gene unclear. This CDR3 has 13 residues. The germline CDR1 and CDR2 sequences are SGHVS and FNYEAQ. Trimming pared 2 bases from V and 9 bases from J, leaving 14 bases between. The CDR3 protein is CASSLSGALGQYF. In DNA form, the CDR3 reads TGTGCCAGCAGCTTAAGTGGAGCGCTCGGGCAGTACTTC.

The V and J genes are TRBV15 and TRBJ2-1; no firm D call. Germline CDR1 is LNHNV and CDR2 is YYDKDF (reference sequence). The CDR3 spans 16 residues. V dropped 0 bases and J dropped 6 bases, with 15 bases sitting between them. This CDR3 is CATSRERLPTGNEQFF. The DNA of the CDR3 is TGTGCCACCAGCAGAGAAAGACTCCCAACGGGCAATGAGCAGTTCTTC. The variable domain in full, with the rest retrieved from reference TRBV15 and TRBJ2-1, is DAMVIQNPRYQVTQFGKPVTLSCSQTLNHNVMYWYQQKSSQAPKLLFHYYDKDFNNEADTPDNFQSRRPNTSFCFLDIRSPGLGDTAMYLCATSRERLPTGNEQFFGPGTRLTVL.

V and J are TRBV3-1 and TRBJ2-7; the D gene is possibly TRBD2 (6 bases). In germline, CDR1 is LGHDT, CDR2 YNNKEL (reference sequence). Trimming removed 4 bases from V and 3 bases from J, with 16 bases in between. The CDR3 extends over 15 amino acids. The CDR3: CASSPTDGRSYEQYF. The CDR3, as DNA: TGTGCCAGCAGCCCCACCGACGGGAGAAGCTACGAGCAGTACTTC.

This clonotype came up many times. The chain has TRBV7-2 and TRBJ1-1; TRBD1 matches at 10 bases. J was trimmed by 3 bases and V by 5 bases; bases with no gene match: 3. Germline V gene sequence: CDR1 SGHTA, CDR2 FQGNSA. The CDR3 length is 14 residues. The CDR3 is CASSQGQGHTEAFF. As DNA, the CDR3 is TGTGCCAGCAGCCAGGGACAGGGGCACACTGAAGCTTTCTTT. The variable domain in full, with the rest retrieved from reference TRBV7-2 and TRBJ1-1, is GAGVSQSPSNKVTEKGKDVELRCDPISGHTALYWYRQSLGQGLEFLIYFQGNSAPDKSGLPSDRFSAERTGGSVSTLTIQRTQQEDSAVYLCASSQGQGHTEAFFGQGTRLTVV.

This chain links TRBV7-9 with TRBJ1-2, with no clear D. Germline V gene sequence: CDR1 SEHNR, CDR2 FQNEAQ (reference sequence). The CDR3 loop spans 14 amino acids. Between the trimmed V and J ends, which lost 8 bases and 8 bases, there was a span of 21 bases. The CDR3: CASDGRVSVSGYTF. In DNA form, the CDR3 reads TGTGCCAGCGATGGGAGGGTTTCAGTCAGCGGCTACACCTTC. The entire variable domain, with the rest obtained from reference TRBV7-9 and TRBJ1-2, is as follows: DTGVSQNPRHKITKRGQNVTFRCDPISEHNRLYWYRQTLGQGPEFLTYFQNEAQLEKSRLLSDRFSAERPKGSFSTLEIQRTEQGDSAMYLCASDGRVSVSGYTFGSGTRLTVV.

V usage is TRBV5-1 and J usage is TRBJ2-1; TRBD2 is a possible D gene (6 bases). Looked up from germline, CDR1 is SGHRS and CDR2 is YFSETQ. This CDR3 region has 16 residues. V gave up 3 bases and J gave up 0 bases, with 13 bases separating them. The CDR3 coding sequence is TGCGCCAGCAGCTCGGGAGTGGGGTCCTCCTACAATGAGCAGTTCTTC. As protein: CASSSGVGSSYNEQFF.

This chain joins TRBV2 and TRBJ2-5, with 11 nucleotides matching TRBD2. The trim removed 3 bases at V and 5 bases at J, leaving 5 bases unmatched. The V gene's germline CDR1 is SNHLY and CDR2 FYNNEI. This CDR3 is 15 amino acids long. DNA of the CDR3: TGTGCCAGCAGTGAGTTTAGCGGGAGGGTTGAGACCCAGTACTTC. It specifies CASSEFSGRVETQYF.

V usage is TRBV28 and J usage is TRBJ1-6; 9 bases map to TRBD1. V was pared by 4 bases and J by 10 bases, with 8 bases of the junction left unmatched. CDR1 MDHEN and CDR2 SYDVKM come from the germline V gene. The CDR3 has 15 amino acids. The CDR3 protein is CASSSTGTGKSPLHF. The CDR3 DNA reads TGTGCCAGCAGTTCTACCGGGACAGGGAAGTCACCCCTCCACTTT.

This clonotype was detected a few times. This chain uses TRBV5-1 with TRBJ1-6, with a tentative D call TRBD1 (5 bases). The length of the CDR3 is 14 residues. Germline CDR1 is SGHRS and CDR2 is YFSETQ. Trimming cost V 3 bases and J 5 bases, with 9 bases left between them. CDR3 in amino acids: CASSWGMDNSPLHF. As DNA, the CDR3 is TGCGCCAGCAGCTGGGGGATGGATAATTCACCCCTCCACTTT.

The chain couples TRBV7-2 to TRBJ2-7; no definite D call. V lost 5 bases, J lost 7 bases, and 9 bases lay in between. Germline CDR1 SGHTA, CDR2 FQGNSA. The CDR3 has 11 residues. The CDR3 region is CASSKKNEQYF. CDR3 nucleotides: TGTGCCAGCAGCAAAAAGAATGAGCAGTACTTC.

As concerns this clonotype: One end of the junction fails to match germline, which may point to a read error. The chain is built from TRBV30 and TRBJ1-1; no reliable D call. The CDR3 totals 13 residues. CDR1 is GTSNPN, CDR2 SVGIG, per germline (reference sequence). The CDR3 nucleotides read TGTGCCTGGGGTGTACTGAGCAACACTGAAGCTTTCTTT. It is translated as CAWGVLSNTEAFF. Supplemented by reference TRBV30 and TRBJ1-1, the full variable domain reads SQTIHQWPATLVQPVGSPLSLECTVEGTSNPNLYWYRQAAGRGLQLLFYSVGIGQISSEVPQNLSASRPQDRQFILSSKKLLLSDSGFYLCAWGVLSNTEAFFGQGTRLTVV.